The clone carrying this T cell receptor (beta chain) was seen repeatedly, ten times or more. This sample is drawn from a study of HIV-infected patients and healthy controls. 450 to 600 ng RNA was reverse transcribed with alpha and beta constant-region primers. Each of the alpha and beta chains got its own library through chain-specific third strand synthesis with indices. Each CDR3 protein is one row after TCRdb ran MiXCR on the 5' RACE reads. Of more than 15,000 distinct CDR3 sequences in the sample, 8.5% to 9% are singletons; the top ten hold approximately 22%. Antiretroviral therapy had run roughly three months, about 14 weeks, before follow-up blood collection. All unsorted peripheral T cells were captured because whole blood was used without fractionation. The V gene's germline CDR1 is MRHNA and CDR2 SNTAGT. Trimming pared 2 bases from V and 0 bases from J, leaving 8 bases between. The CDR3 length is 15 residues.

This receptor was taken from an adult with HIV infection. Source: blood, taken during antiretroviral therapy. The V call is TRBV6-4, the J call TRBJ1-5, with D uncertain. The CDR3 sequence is CASSDRENSNQPQHF. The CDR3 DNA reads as TGTGCCAGCAGTGACCGTGAGAATAGCAATCAGCCCCAGCATTTT.